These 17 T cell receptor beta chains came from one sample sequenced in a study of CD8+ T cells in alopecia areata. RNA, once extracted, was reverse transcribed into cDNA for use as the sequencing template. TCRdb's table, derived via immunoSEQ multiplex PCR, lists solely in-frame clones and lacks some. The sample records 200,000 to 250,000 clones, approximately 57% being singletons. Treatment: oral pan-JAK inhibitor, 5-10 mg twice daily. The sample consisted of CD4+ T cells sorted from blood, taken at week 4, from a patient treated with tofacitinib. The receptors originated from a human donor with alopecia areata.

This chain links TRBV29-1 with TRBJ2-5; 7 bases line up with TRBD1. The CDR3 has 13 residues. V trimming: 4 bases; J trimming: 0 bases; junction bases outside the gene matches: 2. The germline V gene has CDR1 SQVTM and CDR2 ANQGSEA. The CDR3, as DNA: TGCAGCGTTGCGGGACAGTACCAAGAGACCCAGTACTTC. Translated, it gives CSVAGQYQETQYF. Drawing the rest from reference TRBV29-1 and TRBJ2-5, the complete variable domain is SAVISQKPSRDICQRGTSLTIQCQVDSQVTMMFWYRQQPGQSLTLIATANQGSEATYESGFVIDKFPISRPNLTFSTLTVSNMSPEDSSIYLCSVAGQYQETQYFGPGTRLLVL.

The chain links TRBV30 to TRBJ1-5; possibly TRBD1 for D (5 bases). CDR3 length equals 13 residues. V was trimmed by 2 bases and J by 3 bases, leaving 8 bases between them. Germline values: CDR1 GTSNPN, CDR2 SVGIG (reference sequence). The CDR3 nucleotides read TGTGCCTGGAGTCAGGGTAACAATCAGCCCCAGCATTTT. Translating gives CAWSQGNNQPQHF.

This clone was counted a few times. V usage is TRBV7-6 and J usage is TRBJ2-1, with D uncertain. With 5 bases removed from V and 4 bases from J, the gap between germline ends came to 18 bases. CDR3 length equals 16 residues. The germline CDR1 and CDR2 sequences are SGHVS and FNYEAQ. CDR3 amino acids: CASSDSAPPPYNEQFF. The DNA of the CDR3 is TGTGCCAGCAGCGACTCAGCCCCCCCGCCTTACAATGAGCAGTTCTTC.

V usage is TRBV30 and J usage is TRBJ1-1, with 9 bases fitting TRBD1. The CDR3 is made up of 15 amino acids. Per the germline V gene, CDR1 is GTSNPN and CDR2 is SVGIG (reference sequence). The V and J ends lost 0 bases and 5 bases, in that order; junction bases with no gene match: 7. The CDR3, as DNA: TGTGCCTGGAGTGTACTGGGACAGGGAAGAACTGAAGCTTTCTTT. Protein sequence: CAWSVLGQGRTEAFF.

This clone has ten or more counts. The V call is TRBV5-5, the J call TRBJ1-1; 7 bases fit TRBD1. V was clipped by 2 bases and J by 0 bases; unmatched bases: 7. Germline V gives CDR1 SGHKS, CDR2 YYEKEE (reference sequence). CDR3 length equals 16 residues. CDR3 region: CASSLGTAFLNTEAFF. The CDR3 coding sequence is TGTGCCAGCAGCTTAGGGACAGCATTTTTGAACACTGAAGCTTTCTTT.

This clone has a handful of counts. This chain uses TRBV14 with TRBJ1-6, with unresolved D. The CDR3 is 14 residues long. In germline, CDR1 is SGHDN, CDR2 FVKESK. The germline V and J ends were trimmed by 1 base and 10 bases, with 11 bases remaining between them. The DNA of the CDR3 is TGTGCCAGCAGCCAAGCCGGGCGGCTCTCACCCCTCCACTTT. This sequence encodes CASSQAGRLSPLHF.

CDR3 bases: TGCGCCAGCAGCCCGGGACAGGGTGGAAACATTCAGTACTTC. It yields the protein CASSPGQGGNIQYF. The chain has TRBV5-1 and TRBJ2-4; TRBD1 matches at 9 bases. Trimming took 4 bases from V and 6 from J; bases not matched to a gene: 5. Looked up from germline, CDR1 is SGHRS and CDR2 is YFSETQ. The CDR3 extends over 14 amino acids. Filled out from reference TRBV5-1 and TRBJ2-4, the complete variable domain reads KAGVTQTPRYLIKTRGQQVTLSCSPISGHRSVSWYQQTPGQGLQFLFEYFSETQRNKGNFPGRFSGRQFSNSRSEMNVSTLELGDSALYLCASSPGQGGNIQYFGAGTRLSVL.

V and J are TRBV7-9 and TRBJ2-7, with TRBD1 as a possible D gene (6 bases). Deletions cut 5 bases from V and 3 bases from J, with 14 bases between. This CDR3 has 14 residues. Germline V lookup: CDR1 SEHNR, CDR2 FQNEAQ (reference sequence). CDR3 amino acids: CASSPGQIYYEQYF. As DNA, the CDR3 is TGTGCCAGCAGCCCTGGACAGATATACTACGAGCAGTACTTC.

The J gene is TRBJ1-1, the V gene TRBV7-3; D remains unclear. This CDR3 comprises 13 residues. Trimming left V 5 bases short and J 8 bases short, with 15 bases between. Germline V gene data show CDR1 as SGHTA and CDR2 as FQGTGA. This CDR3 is CASSPHPESEAFF. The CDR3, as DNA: TGTGCCAGCAGCCCCCACCCTGAATCCGAAGCTTTCTTT.

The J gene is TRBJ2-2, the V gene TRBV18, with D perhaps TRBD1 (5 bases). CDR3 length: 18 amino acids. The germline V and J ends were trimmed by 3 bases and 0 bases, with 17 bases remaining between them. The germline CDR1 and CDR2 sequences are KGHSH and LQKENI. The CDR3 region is CASSPYPTGHTNTGELFF. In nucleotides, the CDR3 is TGTGCCAGCTCACCTTACCCTACAGGACATACGAACACCGGGGAGCTGTTTTTT.

The CDR3 nucleotides read TGCGCCAGCACCCGGGGAGAAGAAAACTATGGCTACACCTTC. Protein product: CASTRGEENYGYTF. The chain joins TRBV5-1 to TRBJ1-2; D unresolved. Trimming shortened V by 6 bases and J by 2 bases, and 14 bases separated the two germline ends. CDR1 is SGHRS, CDR2 YFSETQ, per germline. This CDR3 comprises 14 residues.

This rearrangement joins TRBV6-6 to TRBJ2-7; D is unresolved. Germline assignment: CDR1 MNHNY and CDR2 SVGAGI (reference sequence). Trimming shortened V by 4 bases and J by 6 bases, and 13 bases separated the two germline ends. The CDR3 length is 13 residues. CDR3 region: CASSSLGSGEQYF. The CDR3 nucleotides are TGTGCCAGCAGTTCCCTAGGTTCCGGCGAGCAGTACTTC.

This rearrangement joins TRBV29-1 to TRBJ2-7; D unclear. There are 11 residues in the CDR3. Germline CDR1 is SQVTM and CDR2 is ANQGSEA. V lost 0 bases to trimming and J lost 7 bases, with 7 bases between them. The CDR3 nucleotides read TGCAGCGTTGAAGAAGGGAAGGAGCAGTACTTC. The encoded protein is CSVEEGKEQYF.

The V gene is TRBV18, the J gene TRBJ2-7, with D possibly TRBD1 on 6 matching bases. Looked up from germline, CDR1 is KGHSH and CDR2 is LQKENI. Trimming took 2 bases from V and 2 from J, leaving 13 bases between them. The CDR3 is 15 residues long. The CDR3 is CASSPVQGVTYEQYF. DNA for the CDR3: TGTGCCAGCTCACCAGTACAGGGCGTAACCTACGAGCAGTACTTC.

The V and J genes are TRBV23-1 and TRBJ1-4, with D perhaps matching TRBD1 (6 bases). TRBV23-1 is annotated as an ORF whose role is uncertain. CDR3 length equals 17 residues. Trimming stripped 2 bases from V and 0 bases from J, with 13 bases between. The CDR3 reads CASSQPTGRTTNEKLFF. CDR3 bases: TGCGCCAGCAGTCAACCTACAGGGAGAACAACTAATGAAAAACTGTTTTTT.

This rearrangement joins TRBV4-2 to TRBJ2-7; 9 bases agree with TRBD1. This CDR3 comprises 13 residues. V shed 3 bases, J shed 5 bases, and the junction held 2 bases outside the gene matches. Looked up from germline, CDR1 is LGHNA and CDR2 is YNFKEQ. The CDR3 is CASSQRQGDEQYF. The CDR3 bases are TGTGCCAGCAGCCAGAGACAGGGGGACGAGCAGTACTTC.

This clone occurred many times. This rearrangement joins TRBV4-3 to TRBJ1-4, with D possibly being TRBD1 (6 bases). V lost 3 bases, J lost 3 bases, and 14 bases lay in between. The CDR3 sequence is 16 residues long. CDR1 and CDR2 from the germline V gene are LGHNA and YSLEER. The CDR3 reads CASSHHPTGSNEKLFF. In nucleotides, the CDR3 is TGCGCCAGCAGCCACCATCCGACAGGTTCTAATGAAAAACTGTTTTTT.